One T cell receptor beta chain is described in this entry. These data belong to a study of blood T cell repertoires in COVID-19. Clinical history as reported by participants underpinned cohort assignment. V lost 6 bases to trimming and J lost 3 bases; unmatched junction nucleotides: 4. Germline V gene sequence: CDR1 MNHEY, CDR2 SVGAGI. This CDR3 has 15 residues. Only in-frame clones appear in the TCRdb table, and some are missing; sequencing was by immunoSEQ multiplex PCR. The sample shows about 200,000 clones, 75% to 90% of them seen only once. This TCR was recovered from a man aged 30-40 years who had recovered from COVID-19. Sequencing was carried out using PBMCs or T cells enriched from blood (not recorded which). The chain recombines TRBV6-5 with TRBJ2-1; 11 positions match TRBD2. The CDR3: CASSQTSGSYNEQFF. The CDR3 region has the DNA TGTGCCAGCAGCCAAACTAGCGGGAGCTACAATGAGCAGTTCTTC.